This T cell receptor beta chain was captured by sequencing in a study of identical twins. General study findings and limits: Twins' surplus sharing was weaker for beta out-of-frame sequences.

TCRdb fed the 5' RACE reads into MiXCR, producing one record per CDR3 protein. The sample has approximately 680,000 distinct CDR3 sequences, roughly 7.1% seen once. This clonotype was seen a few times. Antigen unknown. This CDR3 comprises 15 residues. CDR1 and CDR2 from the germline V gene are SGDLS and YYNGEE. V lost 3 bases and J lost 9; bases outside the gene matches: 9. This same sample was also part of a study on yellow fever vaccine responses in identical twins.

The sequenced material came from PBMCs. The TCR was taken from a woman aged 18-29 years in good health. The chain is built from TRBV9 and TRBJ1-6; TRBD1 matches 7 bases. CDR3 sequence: CASSAKGTVSSPLHF. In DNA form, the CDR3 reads TGTGCCAGCAGCGCGAAAGGGACAGTGTCTTCACCCCTCCACTTT.